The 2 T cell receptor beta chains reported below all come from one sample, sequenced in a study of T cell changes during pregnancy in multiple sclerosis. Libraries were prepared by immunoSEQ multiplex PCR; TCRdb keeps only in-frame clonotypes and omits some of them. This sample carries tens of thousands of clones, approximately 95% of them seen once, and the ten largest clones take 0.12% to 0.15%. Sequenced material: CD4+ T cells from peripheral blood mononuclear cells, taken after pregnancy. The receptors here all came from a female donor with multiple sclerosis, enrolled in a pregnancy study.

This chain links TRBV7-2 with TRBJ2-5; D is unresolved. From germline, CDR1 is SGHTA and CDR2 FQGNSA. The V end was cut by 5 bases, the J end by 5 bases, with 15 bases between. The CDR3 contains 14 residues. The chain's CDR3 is CASSLERPHETQYF. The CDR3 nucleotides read TGTGCCAGCAGCCTAGAGCGTCCCCATGAGACCCAGTACTTC.

CDR3 nucleotides: TGTGCCAGCAGGTTGGACAGCTACGAGCAGTACTTC. Protein sequence: CASRLDSYEQYF. The chain combines TRBV2 with TRBJ2-7; D is perhaps TRBD1 (6 bases). Trimming pared 6 bases from V and 3 bases from J, leaving 9 bases between. The CDR3 spans 12 residues. From germline, CDR1 is SNHLY and CDR2 FYNNEI.